This T cell receptor (beta chain) appears in the sequencing data of a study of cytomegalovirus exposure and HLA in healthy donors. Remarks on this clone: Its antigen is undetermined.

Broader study findings: The analysis excluded some indistinguishable V segments, including TRBV6-2 and TRBV6-3. Presence/absence analyses supposed approximately even sequencing depth among donors. Reportedly, fewer N-insertions than the roughly 600-donor mean appeared in an Asian-associated ancestry cluster in a later analysis. Later, an analysis found that common viral pathogens appeared to be linked with several of the most significant clusters.

CDR1 KGHSH and CDR2 LQKENI come from the germline V gene. V was clipped by 4 bases and J by 0 bases; unmatched bases: 2. The CDR3 is 17 amino acids. Researchers ran the PCR with 60 Vbeta and 13 Jbeta primers. The assay was immunoSEQ multiplex PCR, and TCRdb's table has in-frame clones only and misses some. The sample lists some 200,000 clones, 82% seen once, with about 0.8% in the top ten. What was sequenced was PBMCs. V gene TRBV18 combines with J gene TRBJ2-2; 13 positions match TRBD2. The sequence was collected from a woman between 18 and 30 years old in good health and CMV-seronegative. Written as DNA, the CDR3 is TGTGCCAGCTCACGGGGACTAGCGGGGACGAACACCGGGGAGCTGTTTTTT. As protein: CASSRGLAGTNTGELFF.